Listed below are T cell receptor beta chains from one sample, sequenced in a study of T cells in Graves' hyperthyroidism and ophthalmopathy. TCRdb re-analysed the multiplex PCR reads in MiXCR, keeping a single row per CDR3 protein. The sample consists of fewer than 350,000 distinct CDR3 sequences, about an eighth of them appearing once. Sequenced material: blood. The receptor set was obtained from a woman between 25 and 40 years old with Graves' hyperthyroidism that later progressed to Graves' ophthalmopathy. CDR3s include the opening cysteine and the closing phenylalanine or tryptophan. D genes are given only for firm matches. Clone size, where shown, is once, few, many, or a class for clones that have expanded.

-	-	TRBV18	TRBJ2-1	TGTGCCAGCCAAACAGGAGGGGTTGATGAGCAGTTCTTC	CASQTGGVDEQFF
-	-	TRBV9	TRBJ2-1	TGTGCCAGCAGCGAGACCGGGACCGACAATGAGCAGTTCTTC	CASSETGTDNEQFF
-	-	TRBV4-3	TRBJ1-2	TGCGCCAGCAGCCAAGAGATCCGCACTCCGTACACCTTC	CASSQEIRTPYTF
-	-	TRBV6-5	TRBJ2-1	TGTGCCAGCAGTTACTCGGGCAGTTACTACAATGAGCAGTTCTTC	CASSYSGSYYNEQFF
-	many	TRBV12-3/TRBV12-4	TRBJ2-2	TGTGCCAGCATGAGGGGGGGCCGCACCGGGGAGCTGTTTTTT	CASMRGGRTGELFF
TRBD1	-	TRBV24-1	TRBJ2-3	TGTGCCACCAGTGACAGAAACAGGGGTACAACAGATACGCAGTATTTT	CATSDRNRGTTDTQYF
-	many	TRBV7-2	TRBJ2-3	TGTGCCAGCAGTCGAGACCCATACACAGATACGCAGTATTTT	CASSRDPYTDTQYF
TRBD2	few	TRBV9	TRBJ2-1	TGTGCCAGCAGCGTAGCTACTAGCGGGTTGTACAATGAGCAGTTCTTC	CASSVATSGLYNEQFF
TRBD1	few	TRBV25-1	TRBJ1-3	TGTGCCAGCAACCTAGGGACAGACTCTGGAAACACCATATATTTT	CASNLGTDSGNTIYF
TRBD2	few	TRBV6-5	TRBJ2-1	TGTGCCAGCAGTACTTTGACTAGCGCCTACAATGAGCAGTTCTTC	CASSTLTSAYNEQFF
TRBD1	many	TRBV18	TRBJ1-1	TGTGCCAGCTCACCCAGGGGGTTACCTGATACTGAAGCTTTCTTT	CASSPRGLPDTEAFF
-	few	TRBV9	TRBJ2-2	TGTGCCAGCAGCCTTGGGGGACCCGCGAACACCGGGGAGCTGTTTTTT	CASSLGGPANTGELFF
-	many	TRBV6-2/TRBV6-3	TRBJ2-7	TGTGCCAGCAGTTATAGACAGGCCTCCTACGAGCAGTACTTC	CASSYRQASYEQYF
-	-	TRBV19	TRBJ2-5	TGTGCCAGTAGTATAGAGTACATGCGGTACCAAGAGACCCAGTACTTC	CASSIEYMRYQETQYF
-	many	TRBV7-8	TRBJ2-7	TGTGCCAGCAGCTTAGTTGGAGACCACTCCTACGAGCAGTACTTC	CASSLVGDHSYEQYF
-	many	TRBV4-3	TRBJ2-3	TGCGCCAGCAGCCAGGGTCTATCCGATACGCAGTATTTT	CASSQGLSDTQYF
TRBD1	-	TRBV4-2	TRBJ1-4	TGTGCCAACAGCCAAGAGGACAGGGGACGGGAAAAACTGTTTTTT	CANSQEDRGREKLFF
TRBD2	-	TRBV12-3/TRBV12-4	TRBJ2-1	TGTGCCAGCAGTTTCCCGACTAGCGGGTCCTACAATGAGCAGTTCTTC	CASSFPTSGSYNEQFF
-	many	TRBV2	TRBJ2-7	TGTGCCAGCTCCTTGGGCAGGCTGTACGAGCAGTACTTC	CASSLGRLYEQYF
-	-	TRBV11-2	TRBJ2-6	TGTGCCAGCAGCCCTATGACAATCTCTGGGGCCAACGTCCTGACTTTC	CASSPMTISGANVLTF
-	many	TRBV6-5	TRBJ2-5	TGTGCCAGCAGTTACCCAGCCTCAGGGTTACAAGAGACCCAGTACTTC	CASSYPASGLQETQYF
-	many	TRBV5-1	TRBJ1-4	TGCGCCAGCAGCTTGCTAACAGCTAATGAAAAACTGTTTTTT	CASSLLTANEKLFF
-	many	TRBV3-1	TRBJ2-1	TGTGCCAGCAGGATGAACAATGAGCAGTTCTTC	CASRMNNEQFF
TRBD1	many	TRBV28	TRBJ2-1	TGTGCCAGCAGCCGACAGGGGGTGACGAATGAGCAGTTCTTC	CASSRQGVTNEQFF
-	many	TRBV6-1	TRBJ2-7	TGTGCCAGCAGTACCAGGACGGAGAGACACTACGAGCAGTACTTC	CASSTRTERHYEQYF
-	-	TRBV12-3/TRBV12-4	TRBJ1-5	TGTGCCAGCAGCTTGGGACGGTCCTTCAATCAGCCCCAGCATTTT	CASSLGRSFNQPQHF
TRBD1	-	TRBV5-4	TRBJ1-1	TGTGCCAGCAGCCAAAGGACAGGGGCTGAAGCTTTCTTT	CASSQRTGAEAFF
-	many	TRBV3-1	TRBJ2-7	TGTGCCAGCAGCCACTCCTACGAGCAGTACTTC	CASSHSYEQYF
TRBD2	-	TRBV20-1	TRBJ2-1	TGCAGTGCTAGAGATCCCCCGACTAGCGGCTACAATGAGCAGTTCTTC	CSARDPPTSGYNEQFF
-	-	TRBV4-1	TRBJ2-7	TGCGCCAGCAGCCAGAGTGGGACGGACTACGAGCAGTACTTC	CASSQSGTDYEQYF
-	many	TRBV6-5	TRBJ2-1	TGTGCCAGCAGTTACCTGATTAGCTCCTACAATGAGCAGTTCTTC	CASSYLISSYNEQFF
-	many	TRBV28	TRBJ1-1	TGTGCCAGCAGCCCGCTTTCCGATATGAACACTGAAGCTTTCTTT	CASSPLSDMNTEAFF
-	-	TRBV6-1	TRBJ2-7	TGTGCCAGCAGTCGAACAGGGAGGGAGCAGTACTTC	CASSRTGREQYF
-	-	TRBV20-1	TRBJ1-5	TGCAGTGCTAGTTGGGGAGGCAATCAGCCCCAGCATTTT	CSASWGGNQPQHF
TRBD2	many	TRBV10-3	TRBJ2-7	TGTGCCATCGGGCTAGCGGGAACCGCACACTACGAGCAGTACTTC	CAIGLAGTAHYEQYF
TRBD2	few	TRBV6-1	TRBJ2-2	TGTGCCAGCAGCCACGGGACTAGCGGGAGTAGTAGCGGGGAGCTGTTTTTT	CASSHGTSGSSSGELFF